The clone carrying this T cell receptor (beta chain) was seen more than once but under ten times. The antigen remains unidentified. There were TCR beta CDR3 regions amplified from RNA transcripts. When the TCR CDR3 underwent first-round RT-PCR, the HTBI primer set was used. TCRdb redid the calling of the multiplex PCR reads with MiXCR, one entry per CDR3 protein. The profile shows about 770,000 distinct CDR3 sequences, roughly 20% of them singletons. This specimen belongs to a study of T cells in Graves' hyperthyroidism and ophthalmopathy. Study-wide background: Peripheral blood samples were taken at initial diagnosis, prior to any treatment.

The V and J ends lost 1 base and 5 bases respectively, with 23 bases between them. Germline V gives CDR1 SGHDN, CDR2 FVKESK. The CDR3 extends over 18 amino acids. Initially, at the first diagnosis of hyperthyroidism and before any ophthalmopathy symptoms, blood was sampled. The PBMCs had their origin in 10 ml of fresh peripheral blood. Study observations and caveats: Ophthalmopathy was distinguished from stable hyperthyroidism by 13 V-J signatures.

The TCR originated in a woman in her 50s with Graves' hyperthyroidism that later progressed to Graves' ophthalmopathy. The sample taken for sequencing was blood. J is TRBJ2-5 and V is TRBV14; no definite D call. CDR3 DNA sequence: TGTGCCAGCAGCCAAGTAGTTCGCTTCCAATACCTGAAGGAGACCCAGTACTTC. Encoded protein: CASSQVVRFQYLKETQYF.